This is a list of T cell receptor beta chains from one sample in a study of blood T cell repertoires in COVID-19. Generated by immunoSEQ multiplex PCR, the TCRdb table keeps only in-frame clones and is missing some. The table has hundreds of thousands of clones, roughly nine tenths seen once. The sequencing sample was made of peripheral blood. Receptors were obtained from a middle-aged man with acute or convalescent COVID-19. The CDR3 runs from the conserved cysteine through the conserved F or W. Each record gives: D gene, V gene, clone size, J gene, CDR3 DNA, CDR3 protein. D genes are given only for firm matches. Some rows mark clone size as missing; the rest say once, few, many or name a class of expanded clone.

>TRBD2|TRBV5-1|.|TRBJ2-7
TGCGCCAGCAGCTTGGCTACTAGCGACGAGCAGTACTTC
CASSLATSDEQYF
>TRBD1|TRBV7-9|.|TRBJ2-7
TGTGCCAGCAGCCCCGGGACAGGGGGCCTCGAGCAGTACTTC
CASSPGTGGLEQYF
>.|TRBV6-1|.|TRBJ2-5
TGTGCCAGCAGTGAACAAAGCGGTGGGGAGACCCAGTACTTC
CASSEQSGGETQYF
>TRBD2|TRBV30|.|TRBJ2-2
TGTGCCGGAGGGGTGGCGGGAGTTGACACCGGGGAGCTGTTTTTT
CAGGVAGVDTGELFF
>TRBD1|TRBV5-1|.|TRBJ1-1
TGCGCCAGCAGCTCCATTCCCGGGACAGGACTTGAAGCTTTCTTT
CASSSIPGTGLEAFF
>.|TRBV19|.|TRBJ1-5
TGTGCCAGTAGTATAGGAAGCGGGATCCCCTGGTTT
CASSIGSGIPWF
>.|TRBV5-1|.|TRBJ2-6
TGCGCCACCACCCGAGACACCGGGGCCAACGTCCTGACTTTC
CATTRDTGANVLTF
>.|TRBV9|.|TRBJ2-1
TGTGCCAGCAGCGTAGCGGCTACTAGGGATGAGCAGTTCTTC
CASSVAATRDEQFF
>.|TRBV10-1|.|TRBJ2-3
TGCGCCAGCGGTGACCCGGCCGGGCTTGCGGGCTGGCAGTATTTT
CASGDPAGLAGWQYF
>.|TRBV2|.|TRBJ2-3
TGTGCCAGCAGTGATATGACTACCTCAGATACGCAGTATTTT
CASSDMTTSDTQYF
>TRBD1|TRBV9|few|TRBJ1-1
TGTGCCAGCAGTACACAGGGGGCGAACACTGAAGCTTTCTTT
CASSTQGANTEAFF
>.|TRBV10-3|.|TRBJ1-5
TGTGCCATCAGGGGCATTGAGCCCCATCAGCCCCAGCATTTT
CAIRGIEPHQPQHF
>.|TRBV4-3|.|TRBJ2-2
TGCGCCAGCAGCCACGGACAGAACACCGGGGAGCTGTTTTTT
CASSHGQNTGELFF
>.|TRBV25-1|.|TRBJ2-5
TGTGCCAGCAGTGAATATACACAGGGCGGGGAGACCCAGTACTTC
CASSEYTQGGETQYF
>.|TRBV6-2/TRBV6-3|.|TRBJ2-2
TGTGCCAGCAGTGCCCTTGGAAGCCACGAGGCCGGGGAGCTGTTTTTT
CASSALGSHEAGELFF
>.|TRBV6-5|.|TRBJ2-5
TGTGCCAGCAGTTACTCAACAGGTGGGGAGACCCAGTACTTC
CASSYSTGGETQYF
>.|TRBV6-4|.|TRBJ1-4
TGTGCCAGCAGTGAGATCCCGAGGGAAAAACTGTTTTTT
CASSEIPREKLFF
>.|TRBV19|.|TRBJ1-4
TGTGCCAGTAGTACCCAGGGCGCAACTAATGAAAAACTGTTTTTT
CASSTQGATNEKLFF
>TRBD2|TRBV5-4|.|TRBJ2-3
TGTGCCAGCAGCTTGGCCTGGGCTAGCGGGGGGGCCGCGCGAACAGATACGCAGTATTTT
CASSLAWASGGAARTDTQYF
>TRBD2|TRBV7-8|.|TRBJ2-7
TGTGCCAGCAGCTACCGACTAGCGGGGATGTTCTACGAGCAGTACTTC
CASSYRLAGMFYEQYF
>TRBD1|TRBV6-5|.|TRBJ1-2
TGTGCCAGCAGGAAGGGACAGGGCTATGGCTACACCTTC
CASRKGQGYGYTF
>TRBD2|TRBV5-1|once|TRBJ2-3
TGCGCCAGCAGTCCGACTAGCGGGAGGCCTACAGATACGCAGTATTTT
CASSPTSGRPTDTQYF
>.|TRBV6-5|.|TRBJ2-4
TGTGCCAGCACCGAGGGAAATTCAGCCAAAAACATTCAGTACTTC
CASTEGNSAKNIQYF
>TRBD2|TRBV19|.|TRBJ2-1
TGTGCCAGTAGTATATGGACTAGCGGGGATAATGAGCAGTTCTTC
CASSIWTSGDNEQFF
>.|TRBV5-4|.|TRBJ1-1
TGTGCCAGCAGGAGGGTGGAGGCGAACACTGAAGCTTTCTTT
CASRRVEANTEAFF
>TRBD2|TRBV20-1|.|TRBJ2-7
TGCAGTGCTAGTTCCTACCGGAGACCGGGACTAGCGGGAGAGGGCTACGAGCAGTACTTC
CSASSYRRPGLAGEGYEQYF
>TRBD1|TRBV9|.|TRBJ1-4
TGTGCCAGCAGCGTACAGGGGGCCGGAGAAAAACTGTTTTTT
CASSVQGAGEKLFF
>TRBD2|TRBV7-2|.|TRBJ2-3
TGTGCCAGCAGCTTAACTCTTGGTAGCGGGGGGTCAGATACGCAGTATTTT
CASSLTLGSGGSDTQYF
>.|TRBV27|.|TRBJ2-1
TGTGCCAGCTCGCTGACAGGTTGGGGGTACAATGAGCAGTTCTTC
CASSLTGWGYNEQFF
>TRBD1|TRBV4-2|few|TRBJ2-7
TGTGCCAGCAGTCCGACAGGGGGCTTCTACGAGCAGTACTTC
CASSPTGGFYEQYF
>.|TRBV3-1/TRBV3-2|.|TRBJ2-6
TGTGCCAGCAGCTTGATCGGGTCTGGGGCCAACGTCCTGACTTTC
CASSLIGSGANVLTF
>.|TRBV5-1|.|TRBJ1-2
TGCGCCAGCAGCCCCGGACAGTCTCGCTATGGCTACACCTTC
CASSPGQSRYGYTF
>TRBD2|TRBV10-3|.|TRBJ2-1
TGTGCCATCAGCCTCCCGACACTAGCGGGGGCAGGGAATGAGCAGTTCTTC
CAISLPTLAGAGNEQFF
>.|TRBV27|.|TRBJ1-1
TGTGCCAGCAGTCCCTCAGGGGTGGTAGCTTTCTTT
CASSPSGVVAFF
>TRBD2|TRBV2|.|TRBJ2-2
TGTGCCAGCAGTGCGGGAGGGAACACCGGGGAGCTGTTTTTT
CASSAGGNTGELFF
>TRBD1|TRBV7-9|.|TRBJ1-1
TGTGCCAGCAGCTTACCGGGGACAGTCACTGAAGCTTTCTTT
CASSLPGTVTEAFF
>TRBD1|TRBV11-2|.|TRBJ1-1
TGTGCCAGCAGCTTAGTGGGACAGATAAACACTGAAGCTTTCTTT
CASSLVGQINTEAFF
>TRBD2|TRBV28|.|TRBJ2-7
TGTGCCAGCACCCACTATCCAACCGGGACTAGCCTCAACGAGCAGTACTTC
CASTHYPTGTSLNEQYF
>.|TRBV5-1|.|TRBJ1-2
TGCGCCAGCAGTCGACAGGACGGGGACTATGGCTACACCTTC
CASSRQDGDYGYTF
>TRBD2|TRBV11-1|.|TRBJ2-3
TGTGCCAGCAACTTAGCCGTCGGAGCTAGCGGGACCACAGATACGCAGTATTTT
CASNLAVGASGTTDTQYF
>.|TRBV27|.|TRBJ1-3
TGTGCCAGCAGGAACCAGGGGACTGGAAACACCATATATTTT
CASRNQGTGNTIYF
>TRBD2|TRBV3-1/TRBV3-2|once|TRBJ2-5
TGTGCCAGCAGCCAAGATCTTCGCGGGACTAGTGAGGAGACCCAGTACTTC
CASSQDLRGTSEETQYF
>TRBD2|TRBV2|.|TRBJ2-7
TGTGCCAGCAGGCGACTAGCATACGAGCAGTACTTC
CASRRLAYEQYF
>TRBD1|TRBV27|.|TRBJ1-5
TGTGCCAGCAGTTTTAGTCACGACAGGGGTTTTGGTAGCAATCAGCCCCAGCATTTT
CASSFSHDRGFGSNQPQHF
>TRBD1|TRBV7-7|.|TRBJ1-4
TGTGCTAGCAGCCCGGGGACAGGCTCTAATGAAAAACTGTTTTTT
CASSPGTGSNEKLFF
>TRBD1|TRBV6-5|.|TRBJ1-2
TGTGCCAGCAGTTTTAACAGGGGATCTGGGTATGGCTACACCTTC
CASSFNRGSGYGYTF
>.|TRBV19|.|TRBJ1-5
TGTGCCAGTAGTATTACGGGGTATAGCAATCAGCCCCAGCATTTT
CASSITGYSNQPQHF
>TRBD2|TRBV7-2|.|TRBJ2-2
TGTGCCAGCAGCAAGCCGACTAGCGGGGGCCGCACCGGGGAGCTGTTTTTT
CASSKPTSGGRTGELFF